This T cell receptor (beta chain) was observed in a study of cytomegalovirus exposure and HLA in healthy donors (dated by TCRdb to about 2017). Looking at the study overall: According to an earlier analysis of several hundred of the donors, about 190 million T cells yielded 90 million to 140 million unique TCR beta sequences and less than 300 Gb of sequence data. Typing coverage differed by locus: A, B, C, DRB1 and DQB1 were typed in roughly 620-640 donors, DQA1 in about 500, DPA1 in approximately 610, and DPB1 in 400 to 480. Alongside the repertoire data, information on donor age, sex, ethnicity and CMV serostatus was compiled. Because of strong linkage in the cohort, four or five DR-DQ haplotypes were treated as single units for association and clustering. In the later analysis, no new phenotypic data were used to find candidate immune exposures; instead, reliance was placed on TCR beta sequences and their occurrence across donors. The study aimed to test whether cataloging public T cell receptors could reveal signatures of past pathogen exposure. A later analysis re-analyzed previously published TCR beta repertoires from roughly 600 donors and added high-resolution HLA genotyping to study TCR occurrence patterns. In addition to the first cohort of 666 subjects, a separate validation cohort of 120 different subjects was used. Every repertoire in the discovery cohort had been generated on one and the same sequencing platform. Among the roughly 390 genotyped donors, approximately 76% belonged to the genetic ancestry cluster associated with self-reported Caucasian donors. The study combined high-throughput TCR immunosequencing, statistical association of individual TCRs with disease status, and machine learning to predict cytomegalovirus infection status. Roughly 320 gigabases of sequencing data and approximately 92 million unique TCR sequences made up an early release that covered approximately 700 HLA-typed donors. Among some 410 genotyped donors of the cohort, an average of roughly 240,000 unique TCR beta nucleotide sequences were sequenced per donor, 15% to 20% of them non-productive. In an earlier analysis of over 550 of the donors, high-throughput TCR beta sequencing was used to judge whether each TCR beta V gene segment behaved as functional or pseudogenic. HLA typing included class I and class II loci at four-digit resolution. A later genetic analysis took genome-wide SNP genotypes for about 65% of the 666 donors and used that subset as a discovery cohort. Using immunosequencing, the study profiled T cell repertoires from about 650 subjects and related those repertoires to cytomegalovirus serostatus. Results and caveats for the whole study, not just this receptor: In a later analysis, HLA-associated TCR beta chains showed more clonal expansion and lower generation probabilities than non-associated chains that were equally common. A later analysis associated roughly 17,000 TCR beta sequences with specific HLA alleles at a false discovery rate of 0.05. The presence/absence analyses assumed that sequencing depth was roughly uniform across donors, and that assumption may not be true. Because some donors lacked HLA typing at each locus, the association tests relied only on the typed subset. According to a later analysis, parvovirus B19, influenza, CMV and Epstein-Barr virus appeared linked to several top co-occurrence clusters. A later genetic analysis reported fewer N-insertions in productive TCRs among donors in an Asian-associated ancestry cluster than the roughly 690-donor mean. In vitro tests confirmed that three of the cytomegalovirus-associated TCR beta chains recognize cytomegalovirus antigens. Correlated functional status among segregating V segments might be attributable to linkage disequilibrium, but an unknown experimental factor could not be ruled out. The only immune exposure information available for the cohort was CMV serostatus. According to a later analysis, TCR association rates differed among HLA loci, with DRB1 alleles showing the most associated TCRs and HLA-C alleles showing the fewest. When HLA alleles, especially DR and DQ, strongly co-occurred, TCR associations were difficult to assign to individual alleles. The authors suggested that the approach could potentially be generalized to other disease states and immunological phenotypes. An association between a missense DCLRE1C variant and V-gene and J-gene trimming of TCR beta chains was found in a later genetic analysis and replicated in an independent cohort. The classifier was reported to diagnose cytomegalovirus status with high specificity and sensitivity in both the original and validation cohorts. Because the 87-base-pair reads could not distinguish some IMGT-functional V segments, including TRBV6-2 and TRBV6-3, those segments were excluded. Over 15 rarely observed V segments, including chromosome 9 orphons, were excluded from the earlier analysis of 550 to 700 of the donors because counts were too low. This cohort had only TCR beta chains sequenced, and the lack of alpha or paired-chain data limited which features could be detected. A further reported finding was that TCR beta sequences accurately predicted the HLA-A and HLA-B alleles for most subjects in the first cohort. Across donors, most TCR sequences were observed very rarely, whereas some public TCRs were present in many individuals. An earlier analysis of approximately 600 of the donors showed that most TCR beta V segments appeared in productive rearrangements either about 87% or about 30% of the time, which broadly matched IMGT annotations. In the study, 164 TCR beta chains were listed as associated with cytomegalovirus. A cluster of highly shared sequence variants was judged likely to be a technical artifact of the sequencing pipeline. According to a later analysis, most CMV-associated TCR beta chains appeared to be HLA-restricted, and the HLA associations seemed to be driven largely by CMV exposure.

A remark on this clone: This receptor's antigen is unknown. Within one base of it there is no much larger clone, and no base qualities were kept.

Receptors were amplified or captured by the immunoSEQ multiplex PCR assay. A mixture of 60 forward primers for TCR Vbeta segments and 13 reverse primers for TCR Jbeta segments was used in the multiplex PCR. The CDR3 region of rearranged TCR beta genes was amplified from genomic DNA by a multiplex PCR assay. The Illumina HiSeq System was used to sequence the amplified TCR beta libraries as 87-base-pair reads. The published analysis was carried out like this. In a later analysis, roughly 80 million unique TCR beta chains were counted across the approximately 640 repertoires, and some 10 million of these chains were shared by at least two donors. To remove PCR and sequencing errors, raw reads were error-corrected and collapsed into unique sequences using a nearest-neighbor algorithm that merged closely related sequences. V, D and J gene segments were assigned by aligning CDR3 sequences to IMGT reference sequences. For a sequence to be retained, a match of at least six nucleotides was required to both a V gene segment and a J gene segment. Rearrangements were classified as productive when the CDR3 lacked stop codons and remained in frame with V and J, and all other rearrangements were classified as non-productive. CDR3 was defined by IMGT convention, running from the second conserved V-encoded cysteine to the conserved J-encoded phenylalanine. In an earlier analysis of around 570 of the donors, sequences lacking an unambiguous match to a single V gene segment were excluded. In an earlier analysis of roughly 600 of the donors, a V segment was called functional when productive rearrangements were above 56.7%, and segregating when the standard deviation between donors exceeded 5%. To diagnose cytomegalovirus status from the catalog of TCR beta chain sequences, a statistical classification framework was built. In a later analysis, V and J genes were assigned by comparing TCR nucleotide sequences against IMGT/GENE-DB human TR gene sequences. In a later analysis, CDR3 sequences and most-parsimonious VDJ recombination scenarios were assigned using the TCRdist pipeline. A later analysis defined each TCR beta chain by its CDR3 amino acid sequence plus V-gene family, and excluded reads lacking a unique V-gene family. In a later analysis, 550 to 650 highly shared, low-generation-probability nucleotide sequences were removed to address suspected cross-contamination and a sequencing artifact. A later analysis calculated a clonal expansion index for each public chain from normalized within-repertoire ranks of inferred template counts. A later analysis computed generation probabilities with a VDJ recombination model fitted to out-of-frame rearrangements, and checked the results against IGoR. A later analysis scored TCR-TCR, TCR-HLA and TCR-CMV co-occurrence with hypergeometric tests, applying a repertoire-size bias correction to TCR pairs. False discovery rates were estimated in a later analysis by permuting HLA or CMV assignments 20 times. In a later analysis, co-occurring TCRs were grouped using DBSCAN, and TCRdist sequence similarity was added for clustering within HLA-allele-positive subsets. For co-occurrence clustering, repertoires with fewer than 30,000 or more than 120,000 public chains were excluded, along with a handful of repertoires with anomalous nucleotide sharing. Not all clones reach the TCRdb copy of this immuneACCESS table, which keeps in-frame sequences only. Checked studies attribute under half of the gap to unresolved V genes and leave the rest unexplained. D and trimming were read from the DNA, whereas the V and J calls and clone size are those reported in that table. The sample yields 150,000 to 200,000 clones; over 70% were counted once. The ten largest clonotypes hold around 1.6% of the sample.

In total, 600 or so healthy bone marrow donors made up the cohort. At the time of sampling, every cohort member was nominally healthy, though immune exposures that went unrecorded were likely present. The donor tested CMV seronegative, placing the donor among the 350 to 400 seronegative members of the cohort. Every donor gave a peripheral blood sample, and the peripheral blood mononuclear cells from that sample were used for TCR beta sequencing. The Qiagen DNeasy Blood Extraction Kit was used to extract genomic DNA from the blood cell samples. The CDR3 spans 13 residues, from the cysteine through the phenylalanine. Here the CDR3 DNA is all that survives: 39 bases in frame from base 1. CDR1 and CDR2 (ENHRY, SYGVKD) derive from the germline V gene. The V end gives up 6 bases and the J end 5 bases, leaving 5 bases in the junction not matched to a gene.

The origin of this receptor is a woman between 18 and 30 years old in good health and CMV-seronegative. The chain links TRBV10-3 with TRBJ2-5, and TRBD2 matches 8 of the central bases. The sample consisted of PBMCs. The sequenced DNA is TGTGCCATCAGGCGGGGGGCCGGGGAGACCCAGTACTTC. Its coded protein is CAIRRGAGETQYF.